These 4 T cell receptor beta chains came from one sample sequenced in a study of blood T cell repertoires in COVID-19. The method was immunoSEQ multiplex PCR; TCRdb's version includes in-frame clones alone and lacks a portion of them. The sample lists about 200,000 clones, around 87% occurring once. Sequenced: peripheral blood. The receptors shown here come from a man between 60 and 70 years old who had recovered from COVID-19.

This chain links TRBV18 with TRBJ2-2; no clear D gene. V was pared by 3 bases and J by 0 bases, with 5 bases between. Per the germline V gene, CDR1 is KGHSH and CDR2 is LQKENI. The CDR3 spans 14 residues. CDR3 region: CASSPQSNTGELFF. The CDR3, as DNA: TGTGCCAGCTCACCCCAGTCGAACACCGGGGAGCTGTTTTTT.

This rearrangement joins TRBV5-4 to TRBJ2-1, with 9 nucleotides matching TRBD2. The germline gives CDR1 SGHNT, CDR2 YYREEE (reference sequence). The CDR3 is 15 amino acids. Trimming at V came to 4 bases and at J to 9 bases, leaving 11 bases not matched to a gene. DNA of the CDR3: TGTGCCAGCAGCCCCACTAGCGGGCTCCAGGGTGAGCAGTTCTTC. Its protein is CASSPTSGLQGEQFF. The full variable domain, its missing parts supplied by reference TRBV5-4 and TRBJ2-1, is ETGVTQSPTHLIKTRGQQVTLRCSSQSGHNTVSWYQQALGQGPQFIFQYYREEENGRGNFPPRFSGLQFPNYSSELNVNALELDDSALYLCASSPTSGLQGEQFFGPGTRLTVL.

The rearrangement uses TRBV6-5 and TRBJ2-2, with a tentative D call TRBD2 (5 bases). Trimming shortened V by 6 bases and J by 6 bases, and 17 bases separated the two germline ends. Germline-derived CDR1 and CDR2 are MNHEY and SVGAGI. The CDR3 runs to 15 residues. The CDR3 reads CASRLGAGGPGELFF. CDR3 sequence (DNA): TGTGCCAGCAGGTTGGGCGCAGGAGGACCCGGGGAGCTGTTTTTT.

The rearrangement uses TRBV3-1 (or the pseudogene TRBV3-2) and TRBJ2-2, with TRBD1 identical over 8 bases. CDR1 and CDR2 (germline): LGHDT, YNNKEL (reference sequence). CDR3 size: 15 residues. V was pared by 4 bases and J by 6 bases, with 7 bases of the junction left unmatched. CDR3 sequence (DNA): TGTGCCAGCAGCCTTTTTGGACAGGGTGCCGGGGAGCTGTTTTTT. It translates to CASSLFGQGAGELFF.